These 11 T cell receptor beta chains came from one sample sequenced in a study of blood T cell repertoires in COVID-19. The protocol was immunoSEQ multiplex PCR, while the TCRdb copy is restricted to in-frame clones and leaves out a portion. The top ten hold 2.1% of the sample, which has hundreds of thousands of clones, approximately 83% seen once. Sequencing was carried out using peripheral blood. These receptors were taken from a woman aged 25-40 years who had recovered from COVID-19.

The genes are TRBV5-1 and TRBJ2-7; the match to TRBD1 covers 9 bases. The trim removed 0 bases at V and 5 bases at J, leaving 3 bases unmatched. The CDR3 is made up of 14 amino acids. Per germline, CDR1 SGHRS and CDR2 YFSETQ. The CDR3 sequence: CASSLGDRVHEQYF. In DNA form, the CDR3 reads TGCGCCAGCAGCTTGGGGGACAGGGTCCACGAGCAGTACTTC.

The V and J genes are TRBV27 and TRBJ2-7; D unresolved. Trimming left V 0 bases short and J 6 bases short, with 9 bases between. Germline V CDR1 and CDR2: MNHEY, SMNVEV (reference sequence). This CDR3 contains 13 residues. In DNA, the CDR3 is TGTGCCAGCAGTTTATCTTCCGGCGGCGAGCAGTACTTC. It encodes CASSLSSGGEQYF.

The chain combines TRBV3-1 (or the pseudogene TRBV3-2) with TRBJ2-3; D is unclear. CDR1 LGHDT and CDR2 YNNKEL come from the germline V gene (reference sequence). CDR3 size: 16 residues. Trimming pared 0 bases from V and 2 bases from J, leaving 12 bases between. CDR3 sequence: CASSQDPHSPTDTQYF. Written as DNA, the CDR3 is TGTGCCAGCAGCCAAGATCCGCACAGTCCCACAGATACGCAGTATTTT.

The genes are TRBV15 and TRBJ2-5; 8 nucleotides match TRBD1. This CDR3 comprises 14 residues. Germline V gives CDR1 LNHNV, CDR2 YYDKDF (reference sequence). After removal of 4 bases from V and 1 base from J, the junction contained 2 bases not matched to a gene. The CDR3 region has the DNA TGTGCCACCAGCATTGACAGGGGCCAAGAGACCCAGTACTTC. Translating it yields CATSIDRGQETQYF.

V gene TRBV4-2 combines with J gene TRBJ2-1, with 13 bases that match TRBD2. This CDR3 spans 14 amino acids. CDR1 and CDR2 (germline): LGHNA, YNFKEQ. After removal of 9 bases from V and 7 bases from J, the junction contained 6 bases not matched to a gene. CDR3 bases: TGTGCCAGTGAAAGACTAGCGGGGGGTAATGAGCAGTTCTTC. Its protein product is CASERLAGGNEQFF.

The J gene is TRBJ1-2, the V gene TRBV4-2; weak D call: TRBD1 (6 bases). This CDR3 spans 15 amino acids. The germline gives CDR1 LGHNA, CDR2 YNFKEQ. V gave up 2 bases and J gave up 4 bases, with 14 bases separating them. This CDR3 reads CASSQLGGGRYGYTF. The DNA of the CDR3 is TGTGCCAGCAGCCAACTTGGGGGGGGCCGCTATGGCTACACCTTC.

In regard to this clone: One end of the junction fails to match germline, which may point to a read error. The J gene is TRBJ2-2, the V gene TRBV10-3, with D uncertain. This CDR3 spans 11 amino acids. Germline values: CDR1 ENHRY, CDR2 SYGVKD. CDR3 amino acids: CVIGDTGELFF. CDR3 in DNA: TGTGTCATCGGAGACACCGGGGAGCTGTTTTTT.

The chain joins TRBV7-9 to TRBJ2-3, with a possible D match to TRBD2 (6 bases). Germline V gene lookup returns CDR1 SEHNR and CDR2 FQNEAQ (reference sequence). The CDR3 has 15 residues. Trimming removed 3 bases at V and 4 bases at J, with 14 bases between. Here the CDR3 reads CASSFQGGKADTQYF. CDR3 in DNA: TGTGCCAGCAGCTTTCAGGGAGGAAAGGCAGATACGCAGTATTTT.

V and J are TRBV7-8 and TRBJ2-1; 10 positions match TRBD2. In germline, CDR1 is SGHVS, CDR2 FQNEAQ. Unmatched junction bases numbered 6, after V lost 0 bases and J lost 4 bases. The CDR3 runs to 17 residues. CDR3 loop: CASSLARASGRYNEQFF. CDR3 coding DNA: TGTGCCAGCAGCTTAGCGCGGGCTAGCGGGAGATACAATGAGCAGTTCTTC.

The rearrangement joins TRBV13 to TRBJ1-6; 7 nucleotides line up with TRBD1. After removal of 4 bases from V and 11 bases from J, the junction contained 5 bases not matched to a gene. There are 13 residues in the CDR3. CDR1 PRHDT and CDR2 FYEKMQ come from the germline V gene (reference sequence). This chain's CDR3 is CASSSIRGAPLHF. The CDR3, as DNA: TGTGCCAGCAGCTCGATCAGGGGGGCACCCCTCCACTTT.

The chain combines TRBV6-5 with TRBJ2-7, with D possibly matching TRBD1 (6 bases). Trimming left V 6 bases short and J 4 bases short, with 7 bases between. Germline V gene lookup returns CDR1 MNHEY and CDR2 SVGAGI. There are 11 residues in the CDR3. The CDR3 loop is CASRTGYEQYF. In nucleotides, the CDR3 is TGTGCCAGCAGAACAGGGTACGAGCAGTACTTC.